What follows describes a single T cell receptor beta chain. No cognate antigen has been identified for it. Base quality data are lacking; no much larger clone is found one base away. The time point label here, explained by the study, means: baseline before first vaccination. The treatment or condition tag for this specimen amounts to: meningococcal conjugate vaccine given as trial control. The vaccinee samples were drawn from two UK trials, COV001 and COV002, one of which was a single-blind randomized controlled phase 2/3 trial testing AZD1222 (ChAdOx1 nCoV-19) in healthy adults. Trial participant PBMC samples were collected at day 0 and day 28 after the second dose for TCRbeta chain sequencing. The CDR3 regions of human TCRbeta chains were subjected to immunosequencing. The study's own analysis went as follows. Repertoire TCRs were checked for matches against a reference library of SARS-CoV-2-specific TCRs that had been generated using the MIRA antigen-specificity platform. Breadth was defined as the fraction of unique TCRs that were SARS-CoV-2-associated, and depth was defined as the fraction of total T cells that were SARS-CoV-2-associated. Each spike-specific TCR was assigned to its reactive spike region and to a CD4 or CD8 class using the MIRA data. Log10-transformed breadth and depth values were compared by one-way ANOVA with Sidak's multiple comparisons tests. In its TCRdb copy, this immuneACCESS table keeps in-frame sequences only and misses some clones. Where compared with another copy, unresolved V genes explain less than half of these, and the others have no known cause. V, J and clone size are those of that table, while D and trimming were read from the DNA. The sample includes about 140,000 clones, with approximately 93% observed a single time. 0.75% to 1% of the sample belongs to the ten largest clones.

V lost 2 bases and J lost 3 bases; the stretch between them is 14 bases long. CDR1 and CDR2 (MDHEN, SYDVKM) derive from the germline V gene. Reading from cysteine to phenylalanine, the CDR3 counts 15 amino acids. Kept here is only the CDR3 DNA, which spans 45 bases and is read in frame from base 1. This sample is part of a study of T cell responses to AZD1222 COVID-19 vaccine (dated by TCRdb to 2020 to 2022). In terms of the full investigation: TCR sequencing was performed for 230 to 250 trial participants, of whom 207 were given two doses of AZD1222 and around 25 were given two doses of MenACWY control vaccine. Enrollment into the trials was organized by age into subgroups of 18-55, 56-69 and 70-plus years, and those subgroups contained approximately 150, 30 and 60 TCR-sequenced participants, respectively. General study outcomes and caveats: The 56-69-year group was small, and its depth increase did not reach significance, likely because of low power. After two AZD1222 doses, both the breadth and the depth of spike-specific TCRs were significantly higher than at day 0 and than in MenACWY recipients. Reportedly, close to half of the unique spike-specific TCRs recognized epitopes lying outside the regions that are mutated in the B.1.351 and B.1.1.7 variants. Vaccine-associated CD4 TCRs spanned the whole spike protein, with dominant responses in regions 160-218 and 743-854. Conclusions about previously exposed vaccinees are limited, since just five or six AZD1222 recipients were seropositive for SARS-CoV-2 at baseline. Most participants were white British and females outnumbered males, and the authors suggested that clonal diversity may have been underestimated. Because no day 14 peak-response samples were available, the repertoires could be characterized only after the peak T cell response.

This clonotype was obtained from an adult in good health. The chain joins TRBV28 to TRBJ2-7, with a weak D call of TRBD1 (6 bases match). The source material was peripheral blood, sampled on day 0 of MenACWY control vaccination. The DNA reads TGTGCCAGCAGTTTACTTGGACAGATAGACTACGAGCAGTACTTC. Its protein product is CASSLLGQIDYEQYF. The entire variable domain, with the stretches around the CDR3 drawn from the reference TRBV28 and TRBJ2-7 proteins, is DVKVTQSSRYLVKRTGEKVFLECVQDMDHENMFWYRQDPGLGLRLIYFSYDVKMKEKGDIPEGYSVSREKKERFSLILESASTNQTSMYLCASSLLGQIDYEQYFGPGTRLTVT.